A selection of T cell receptor beta chains follows, all from one sample in a study of T cell responses to AZD1222 COVID-19 vaccine. Sequenced by immunoSEQ multiplex PCR; TCRdb stores in-frame clones only, minus some. The data contain tens of thousands of clones, roughly 93% of them singletons. Specimen: peripheral blood, collected on day 0 of AZD1222 vaccination. These receptors came from an adult in good health. Both conserved end residues are part of each CDR3. The order of the fields is CDR3 protein, CDR3 DNA, clone size, V gene, D gene, J gene. A D gene is named only where the DNA matches it firmly. Not all rows give a size; the values are once, few, many and, for expanded clones, a class.

cdr3_aa: CASSQFQGKLFF
cdr3_nt: TGTGCCAGCAGCCAATTTCAGGGGAAGCTGTTTTTT
clone_size: .
v_call: TRBV3-1/TRBV3-2
d_call: .
j_call: TRBJ2-2

cdr3_aa: CASRQQGADGYTF
cdr3_nt: TGTGCCAGCAGACAACAGGGGGCCGATGGCTACACCTTC
clone_size: once
v_call: TRBV3-1/TRBV3-2
d_call: TRBD1
j_call: TRBJ1-2

cdr3_aa: CASSQGLAGFSSTDTQYF
cdr3_nt: TGCGCCAGCAGCCAAGGACTAGCGGGGTTCTCTAGCACAGATACGCAGTATTTT
clone_size: once
v_call: TRBV4-1
d_call: TRBD2
j_call: TRBJ2-3

cdr3_aa: CASIPGGGNTQYF
cdr3_nt: TGTGCCAGCATCCCTGGCGGGGGTAATACGCAGTATTTT
clone_size: .
v_call: TRBV7-3
d_call: TRBD2
j_call: TRBJ2-3

cdr3_aa: CASSDFGGWNTIYF
cdr3_nt: TGTGCCAGCAGTGACTTTGGGGGCTGGAACACCATATATTTT
clone_size: .
v_call: TRBV2
d_call: .
j_call: TRBJ1-3

cdr3_aa: CASSVDSGGHTDTQYF
cdr3_nt: TGTGCCAGCAGCGTAGACTCGGGGGGACACACAGATACGCAGTATTTT
clone_size: .
v_call: TRBV9
d_call: .
j_call: TRBJ2-3

cdr3_aa: CASSMHILNTEAFF
cdr3_nt: TGTGCCAGTAGTATGCATATTCTGAACACTGAAGCTTTCTTT
clone_size: .
v_call: TRBV19
d_call: .
j_call: TRBJ1-1

cdr3_aa: CASSTIGQGGPGNTIYF
cdr3_nt: TGTGCCAGTAGTACCATTGGACAGGGAGGTCCCGGAAACACCATATATTTT
clone_size: .
v_call: TRBV19
d_call: TRBD1
j_call: TRBJ1-3

cdr3_aa: CASSAMGREDTQYF
cdr3_nt: TGTGCCAGCAGTGCAATGGGCCGGGAAGATACGCAGTATTTT
clone_size: medium-sized
v_call: TRBV28
d_call: .
j_call: TRBJ2-3

cdr3_aa: CASSSGTGSQPQHF
cdr3_nt: TGTGCCAGCAGCTCCGGGACAGGGAGTCAGCCCCAGCATTTT
clone_size: .
v_call: TRBV7-3
d_call: TRBD1
j_call: TRBJ1-5

cdr3_aa: CASSLRLGYGYTF
cdr3_nt: TGTGCCAGCAGTCTCAGGCTGGGCTATGGCTACACCTTC
clone_size: .
v_call: TRBV27
d_call: .
j_call: TRBJ1-2

cdr3_aa: CASSPDRDYSYEQYF
cdr3_nt: TGTGCCAGCTCACCAGACAGGGATTACTCCTACGAGCAGTACTTC
clone_size: .
v_call: TRBV18
d_call: TRBD1
j_call: TRBJ2-7

cdr3_aa: CASSPTHSRTAYGYTF
cdr3_nt: TGTGCCAGCAGCCCCACCCATTCCAGGACAGCATATGGCTACACCTTC
clone_size: .
v_call: TRBV11-2
d_call: .
j_call: TRBJ1-2

cdr3_aa: CASSRTSGGMQETQYF
cdr3_nt: TGTGCCAGCAGTAGGACTAGCGGGGGGATGCAAGAGACCCAGTACTTC
clone_size: .
v_call: TRBV27
d_call: TRBD2
j_call: TRBJ2-5

cdr3_aa: CASIILGLYGYTF
cdr3_nt: TGTGCCAGCATAATCCTCGGGTTGTATGGCTACACCTTC
clone_size: .
v_call: TRBV6-5
d_call: .
j_call: TRBJ1-2

cdr3_aa: CAISPGLAGGPVNTGELFF
cdr3_nt: TGTGCCATCAGCCCTGGACTAGCGGGGGGGCCGGTGAACACCGGGGAGCTGTTTTTT
clone_size: .
v_call: TRBV10-3
d_call: TRBD2
j_call: TRBJ2-2